One and the same sample provided the 6 T cell receptor beta chains below, sequenced in a study of shared clonotypes between healthy human individuals. Profiling relied on immunoSEQ multiplex PCR, and the TCRdb table lists in-frame clones only, not all of them. The sample yields 110,000 or so clones, approximately 70% seen once. Sequencing was done on a sample of memory CD8+ T cells sorted from blood. Documented subset: CD45RO+ cells pooled with CCR7-negative TemRA cells. These receptors were collected from a woman under 40 in good health.

This chain links TRBV7-9 with TRBJ2-7, with 9 nucleotides matching TRBD1. The CDR3 totals 15 residues. Trimming removed 5 bases from V and 0 bases from J; junction bases left unmatched: 5. CDR1 SEHNR and CDR2 FQNEAQ come from the germline V gene (reference sequence). The CDR3 DNA is TGTGCCAGCAGCCGAGGGACAGGGCCCTCCTACGAGCAGTACTTC. Translating it yields CASSRGTGPSYEQYF.

In this sample, this clone turned up a few times. V and J are TRBV11-2 and TRBJ1-2; D might be TRBD1 (5 bases). V shed 5 bases and J shed 5 bases, with 15 bases lying between them. Germline V gives CDR1 SGHAT, CDR2 FQNNGV. The CDR3 covers 14 residues. CDR3 protein: CASSPGTFKYGYTF. CDR3 in DNA: TGTGCCAGCAGCCCCGGGACGTTTAAATATGGCTACACCTTC.

This chain connects TRBV19 to TRBJ1-5, with a weak D call TRBD1 (6 bases). V gave up 9 bases and J gave up 7 bases, with 16 bases separating them. Germline CDR1 is LNHDA and CDR2 is SQIVND (reference sequence). The CDR3 is made up of 13 amino acids. CDR3 DNA: TGTGCCAGCCGGGGACATCCCTTACAGCCCCAGCATTTT. Protein product: CASRGHPLQPQHF.

Ten or more counts support this clone. The chain combines TRBV4-2 with TRBJ2-1, with D perhaps matching TRBD1 or TRBD2 (5 bases each). From germline, CDR1 is LGHNA and CDR2 YNFKEQ. CDR3 length: 16 amino acids. V was pared by 0 bases and J by 2 bases, with 11 bases between. CDR3 sequence: CASSQDRTGPYNEQFF. CDR3 nucleotide sequence: TGTGCCAGCAGCCAAGATCGGACGGGGCCCTACAATGAGCAGTTCTTC.

The genes are TRBV7-9 and TRBJ2-1, with 9 positions matching TRBD1. CDR1 is SEHNR and CDR2 is FQNEAQ in the germline V gene (reference sequence). The CDR3 spans 16 residues. V was pared by 2 bases and J by 3 bases, with 5 bases of the junction left unmatched. The CDR3 sequence is CASSLPTGGLYNEQFF. For the CDR3, the DNA is TGTGCCAGCAGCTTACCAACAGGGGGCCTCTACAATGAGCAGTTCTTC.

For the CDR3, the DNA is TGTGCCAGTAGGCCGGGACGGATAGCCAAAAACATTCAGTACTTC. As protein: CASRPGRIAKNIQYF. The chain carries TRBV28 and TRBJ2-4; the D call may be TRBD1 or TRBD2 (5 bases each). The CDR3 has 15 amino acids. Germline V gene data show CDR1 as MDHEN and CDR2 as SYDVKM. V lost 9 bases and J 0 bases, leaving 15 bases between the germline ends.